This entry features one T cell receptor beta chain sequence. The antigen remains undetermined. The data are from a study of T cell responses to AZD1222 COVID-19 vaccine. Clones were read by immunoSEQ multiplex PCR, and TCRdb kept only the in-frame ones, dropping some. The sample yields 200,000 to 250,000 clones, 93% seen once. Trimming cost V 4 bases and J 4 bases, with 15 bases left between them. This CDR3 region has 15 residues. Germline V gene sequence: CDR1 SGDLS, CDR2 YYNGEE. Findings and caveats of the study: Recipients of two AZD1222 doses showed rising Spike-specific TCR breadth and depth.

This material consisted of peripheral blood, taken on day 0 of MenACWY control vaccination. The rearrangement uses TRBV9 and TRBJ2-1; possible D gene TRBD2, 6 bases. The clonotype originates from an adult in good health. The CDR3 loop reads CASSRDGGGYNEQFF. In nucleotides, the CDR3 is TGTGCCAGCAGCCGTGACGGGGGTGGGTACAATGAGCAGTTCTTC.